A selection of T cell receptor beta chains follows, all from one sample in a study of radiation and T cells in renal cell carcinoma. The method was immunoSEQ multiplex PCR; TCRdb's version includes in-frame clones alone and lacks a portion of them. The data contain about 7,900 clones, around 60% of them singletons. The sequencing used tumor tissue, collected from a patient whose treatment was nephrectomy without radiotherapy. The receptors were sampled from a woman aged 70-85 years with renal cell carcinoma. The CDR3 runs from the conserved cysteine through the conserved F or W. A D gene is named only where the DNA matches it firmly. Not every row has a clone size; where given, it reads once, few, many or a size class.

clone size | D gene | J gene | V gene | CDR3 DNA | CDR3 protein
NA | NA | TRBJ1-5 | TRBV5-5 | TGTGCCAGCAGCTTGGGATTTGGGAATCAGCCCCAGCATTTT | CASSLGFGNQPQHF
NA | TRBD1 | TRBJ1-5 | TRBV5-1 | TGCGCCAGCAGCTTGGGTTCAGGGGGCAACCAGCCCCAGCATTTT | CASSLGSGGNQPQHF
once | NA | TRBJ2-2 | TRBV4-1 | TGCGCCAGCAGCCCCGCGCCTAGGGAAGTCACCGGGGAGCTGTTTTTT | CASSPAPREVTGELFF
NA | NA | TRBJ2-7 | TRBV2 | TGTGCCAGCAGTACCGTCGGGTACGAGCAGTACTTC | CASSTVGYEQYF
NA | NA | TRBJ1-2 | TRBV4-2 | TGTGCCAGCAGCCAGACGGTGACGGACACGGGATATGGCTACACCTTC | CASSQTVTDTGYGYTF
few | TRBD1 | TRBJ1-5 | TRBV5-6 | TGTGCCAGCAGCTCGGGGACAGGGTCCCTTTCGCCCCAGCATTTT | CASSSGTGSLSPQHF
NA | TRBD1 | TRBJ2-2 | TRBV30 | TGTGCCTGGACACAGGGGCGGAACACCGGGGAGCTGTTTTTT | CAWTQGRNTGELFF
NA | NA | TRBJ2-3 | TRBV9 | TGTGCCAGCAGCGTAGCTGGCGGAGGGGGAAGCACAGATACGCAGTATTTT | CASSVAGGGGSTDTQYF
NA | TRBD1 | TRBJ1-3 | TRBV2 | TGTGCCAGCAGTGAGAGGGAGACAGGGCTCGGAAACACCATATATTTT | CASSERETGLGNTIYF
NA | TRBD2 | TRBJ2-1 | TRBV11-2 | TGTGCCAGCAGCTTCAGTAGGCTAGCGGGGGGGGAGCAGTTCTTC | CASSFSRLAGGEQFF
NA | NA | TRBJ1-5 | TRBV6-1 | TGTGCCAGCCTACGGGTAGTTAGCAATCAGCCCCAGCATTTT | CASLRVVSNQPQHF
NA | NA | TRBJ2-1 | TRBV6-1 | TGTGCCGCTTCAGGGAGCTCCTACAATGAGCAGTTCTTC | CAASGSSYNEQFF
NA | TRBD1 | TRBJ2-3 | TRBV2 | TGTGCCAGCAGTGGCGAGACAGGGTATAGCACAGATACGCAGTATTTT | CASSGETGYSTDTQYF
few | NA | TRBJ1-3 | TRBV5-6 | TGTGCCAGCAGCTTGGGCAGTAACTCTGGAAACACCATATATTTT | CASSLGSNSGNTIYF
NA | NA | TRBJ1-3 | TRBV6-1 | TGTGCCATCAGTGAGAGGGAGACAGGCTTCTCTGGAAACACCATATATTTT | CAISERETGFSGNTIYF
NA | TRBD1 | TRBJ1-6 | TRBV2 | TGTGCCAGTTCCAGGGGGCGCGGTTCCTATAATTCACCCCTCCACTTT | CASSRGRGSYNSPLHF
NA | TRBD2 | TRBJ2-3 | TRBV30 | TGTGCCTGGAGTCCCCGGGGGGGGCGCAAAGATACGCAGTATTTT | CAWSPRGGRKDTQYF
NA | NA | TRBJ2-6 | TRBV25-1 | TGTGCCAGCAGTGAAGTCGTCGCGCGGTCCTCTGGGGCCAACGTCCTGACTTTC | CASSEVVARSSGANVLTF
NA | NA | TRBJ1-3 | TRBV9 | TGTGCCAGCAGCTCGGACCCTCGAGGCACTGGAAACACCATATATTTT | CASSSDPRGTGNTIYF
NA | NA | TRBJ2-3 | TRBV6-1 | TGTGCCAGCATAAGACAGGGCACAGATACGCAGTATTTT | CASIRQGTDTQYF
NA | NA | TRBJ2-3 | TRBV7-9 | TGTGCCAGCAGCTTAGACTCCCGGGGTACGCAGTATTTT | CASSLDSRGTQYF
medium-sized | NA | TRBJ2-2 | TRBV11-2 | TGTGCCAGCAGCTCGGACCTAACCGGGGAGCTGTTTTTT | CASSSDLTGELFF
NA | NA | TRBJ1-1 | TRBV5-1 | TGCGCCAGCAGGGCATCTGTGAACACTGAAGCTTTCTTT | CASRASVNTEAFF
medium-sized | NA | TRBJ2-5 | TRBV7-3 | TGTGCCAGCAGCTTAACGAGTCCAGAGACCCAGTACTTC | CASSLTSPETQYF
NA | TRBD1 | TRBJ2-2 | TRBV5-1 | TGCGCCAGCAGCTTGTCGCAAACCGGGACAGGGGGAGCCGGGGAGCTGTTTTTT | CASSLSQTGTGGAGELFF
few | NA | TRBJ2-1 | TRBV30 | TGTGCCTGGAGGTCCGTGACTAGGGGCGGGGAGCAGTTCTTC | CAWRSVTRGGEQFF
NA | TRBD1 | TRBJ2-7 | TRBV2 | TGTGCCAGCATTGGGACAGGGGGCTTCCACGAGCAGTACTTC | CASIGTGGFHEQYF
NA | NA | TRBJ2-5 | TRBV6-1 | TGTGCCAGCAGTGATGATGGGGGGAGGGAGACCCAGTACTTC | CASSDDGGRETQYF
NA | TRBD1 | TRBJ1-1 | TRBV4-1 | TGCGCCAGCAGCCCACCTAGACAGGGCACTGAAGCTTTCTTT | CASSPPRQGTEAFF
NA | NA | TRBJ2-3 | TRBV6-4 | TGTGCCAGCAGGTCGGGGGCCACAGATACGCAGTATTTT | CASRSGATDTQYF
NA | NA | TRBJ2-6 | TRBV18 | TGTGCCAGCTCACCACCGTCTAGGGCTGGGGCCAACGTCCTGACTTTC | CASSPPSRAGANVLTF
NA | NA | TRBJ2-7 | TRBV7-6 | TGTGCCAGCAGCCCGACTGCGACCGCCTACGAGCAGTACTTC | CASSPTATAYEQYF
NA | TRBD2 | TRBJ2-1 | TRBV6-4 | TGTGCCAGCAGTGCGGAACTAGCGGGGGTTGGTGGTGAGCAGTTCTTC | CASSAELAGVGGEQFF
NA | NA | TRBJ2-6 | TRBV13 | TGTGCCAGCAGCTCAAAACGGGACTCTGGGGCCAACGTCCTGACTTTC | CASSSKRDSGANVLTF
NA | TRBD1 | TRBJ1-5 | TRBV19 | TGTGCCAGTAGTGTCGGACAGGCGGCGCAGGGGTTTGGTCAGCCCCAGCATTTT | CASSVGQAAQGFGQPQHF
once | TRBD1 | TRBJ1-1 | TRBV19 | TGTGCCAGTAGTGCCCGGACAGGGCTGAACACTGAAGCTTTCTTT | CASSARTGLNTEAFF
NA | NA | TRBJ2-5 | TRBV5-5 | TGTGCCAGCAGCGACGCCCGGGGAAAAGAGACCCAGTACTTC | CASSDARGKETQYF
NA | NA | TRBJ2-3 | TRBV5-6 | TGTGCCAGCAGCTTCACGTTCGTGGGAGATACGCAGTATTTT | CASSFTFVGDTQYF
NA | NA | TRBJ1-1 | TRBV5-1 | TGCGCCAGCAGCTTGGGGAGGGGGGCCACTGAAGCTTTCTTT | CASSLGRGATEAFF
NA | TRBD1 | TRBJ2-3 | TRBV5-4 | TGTGCCAGCAGAACCGGGACAGAACGTAGCACAGATACGCAGTATTTT | CASRTGTERSTDTQYF
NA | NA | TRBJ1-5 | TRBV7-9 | TGTGCGGGGGAAGGGGAGGGCAATCAGCCCCAGCATTTT | CAGEGEGNQPQHF
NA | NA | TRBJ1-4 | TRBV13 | TGTGCCAGCAGCTTCCGGACAAGCAATGAAAAACTGTTTTTT | CASSFRTSNEKLFF
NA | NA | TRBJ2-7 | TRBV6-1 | TGTGCCAGCGGCCTAGAGGGCTACGAGCAGTACTTC | CASGLEGYEQYF
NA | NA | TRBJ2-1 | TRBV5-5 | TGTGCCAGCAGCGGGGGACCGAAAAATGAGCAGTTCTTC | CASSGGPKNEQFF
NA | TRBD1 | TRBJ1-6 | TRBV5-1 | TGCGCCAGCAGCAGGGACAGGGGGGCTTCACCCCTCCACTTT | CASSRDRGASPLHF
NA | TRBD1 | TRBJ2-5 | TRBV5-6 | TGTGCCAGCAGCTTGGCCCGACAGGGGAAAGAGACCCAGTACTTC | CASSLARQGKETQYF
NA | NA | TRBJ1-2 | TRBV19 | TGTGCCAGTAGTATAAGTATAACTAGTGGCTACACCTTC | CASSISITSGYTF
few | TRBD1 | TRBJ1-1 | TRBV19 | TGTGCCAGTAGTATAACGGGACAGGGGCCCACTGAAGCTTTCTTT | CASSITGQGPTEAFF
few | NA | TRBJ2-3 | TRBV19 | TGTGCCAGTAAGAATCTGGGCAGCACAGATACGCAGTATTTT | CASKNLGSTDTQYF
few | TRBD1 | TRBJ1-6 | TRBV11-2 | TGTGCCAGCAGCCCTCCCACCTCTTACAGGGGTCTTAATTCACCCCTCCACTTT | CASSPPTSYRGLNSPLHF
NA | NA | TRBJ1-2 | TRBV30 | TGTGCCTGGAGTCTATCCCCAGGGGATGGCTACACCTTC | CAWSLSPGDGYTF
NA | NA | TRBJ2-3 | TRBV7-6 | TGTGCCAGCAGCGACCGGGACGGACACACAGATACGCAGTATTTT | CASSDRDGHTDTQYF
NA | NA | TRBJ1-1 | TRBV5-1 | TGCGCCAGCAGCTTGGTGGGGAAGGACACTGAAGCTTTCTTT | CASSLVGKDTEAFF
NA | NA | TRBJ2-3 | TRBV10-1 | TGCGCCAGCAGTGAGGCTAGCACAGATACGCAGTATTTT | CASSEASTDTQYF
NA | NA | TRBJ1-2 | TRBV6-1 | TGTGCCAGCAGTGAAGAGAGGGGCGGCTACACCTTC | CASSEERGGYTF
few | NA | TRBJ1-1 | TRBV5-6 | TGTGCCAGCAGCTTGGCCCCACAGGACCATGAAGCTTTCTTT | CASSLAPQDHEAFF
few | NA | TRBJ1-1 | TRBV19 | TGTGCCAGTAGTATAGGCACAGGTAGGACTGAAGCTTTCTTT | CASSIGTGRTEAFF
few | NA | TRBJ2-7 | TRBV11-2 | TGTGCCAGCAGCCCAGAACCCAGGGTCGGCGAGCAGTACTTC | CASSPEPRVGEQYF
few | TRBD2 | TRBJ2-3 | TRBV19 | TGTGCCAGTAGACTAGCGTATAGCACAGATACGCAGTATTTT | CASRLAYSTDTQYF